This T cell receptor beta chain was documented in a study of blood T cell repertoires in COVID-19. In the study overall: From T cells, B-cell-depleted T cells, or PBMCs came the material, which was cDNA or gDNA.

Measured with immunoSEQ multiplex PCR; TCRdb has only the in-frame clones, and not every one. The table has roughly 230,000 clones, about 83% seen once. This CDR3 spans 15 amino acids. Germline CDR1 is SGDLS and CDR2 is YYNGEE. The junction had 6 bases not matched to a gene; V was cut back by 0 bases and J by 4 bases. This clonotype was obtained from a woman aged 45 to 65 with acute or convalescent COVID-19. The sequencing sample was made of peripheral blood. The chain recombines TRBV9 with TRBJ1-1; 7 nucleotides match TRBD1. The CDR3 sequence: CASSVGMDRSTEAFF. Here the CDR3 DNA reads TGTGCCAGCAGCGTAGGCATGGACAGGAGCACTGAAGCTTTCTTT.